Following are 26 T cell receptor beta chains from one sample sequenced in a study of shared clonotypes between healthy human individuals. Only in-frame clones appear in the TCRdb table, and some are missing; sequencing was by immunoSEQ multiplex PCR. The sample lists around 430,000 clones; around 75% were seen once. The sequenced sample was PBMCs. These receptors were taken from a woman between 40 and 50 years old in good health. Some clones in this sample may be carry-over from other donors' samples.

J is TRBJ2-7 and V is TRBV2; TRBD2 matches at 10 bases. The CDR3 loop spans 15 amino acids. V trimming: 3 bases; J trimming: 3 bases; junction bases outside the gene matches: 5. Looked up from germline, CDR1 is SNHLY and CDR2 is FYNNEI. CDR3 protein: CASSDQASGSYEQYF. The CDR3, as DNA: TGTGCCAGCAGTGATCAGGCTAGCGGGAGCTACGAGCAGTACTTC.

The V gene is TRBV9, the J gene TRBJ2-5, with 7 bases aligning to TRBD2. CDR1 and CDR2 from the germline V gene are SGDLS and YYNGEE. The trim removed 0 bases at V and 1 base at J, leaving 6 bases unmatched. The CDR3 totals 16 residues. The CDR3 loop is CASSVGASGVQETQYF. In nucleotides, the CDR3 is TGTGCCAGCAGCGTAGGGGCTAGCGGCGTCCAAGAGACCCAGTACTTC.

The chain employs TRBV29-1 and TRBJ1-6; D not resolved. V gave up 4 bases and J gave up 0 bases, with 4 bases separating them. CDR1 SQVTM and CDR2 ANQGSEA come from the germline V gene. The CDR3 is made up of 13 amino acids. The CDR3: CSVGSSYNSPLHF. The CDR3 DNA is TGCAGCGTTGGGAGCTCCTATAATTCACCCCTCCACTTT.

In this sample, this clone turned up a few times. CDR3 nucleotides: TGCGCCAGCAGCCCAAGCGGGAGGGTTTACGAGCAGTACTTC. This translates into CASSPSGRVYEQYF. The V call is TRBV4-3, the J call TRBJ2-7; 10 bases map to TRBD2. Germline CDR1 and CDR2: LGHNA and YSLEER. The CDR3 runs 14 residues. J lost 4 bases, V lost 4 bases, and 4 bases had no gene match.

V is TRBV29-1 and J is TRBJ1-1, with D unresolved. CDR1 SQVTM and CDR2 ANQGSEA come from the germline V gene. The CDR3 totals 13 residues. Trimming left V 7 bases short and J 1 base short, with 13 bases between. DNA of the CDR3: TGCAGCGGGCGAACGGACGGGAACACTGAAGCTTTCTTT. This encodes CSGRTDGNTEAFF.

The V call is TRBV7-2, the J call TRBJ2-3, with 8 positions matching TRBD2. Germline V gene sequence: CDR1 SGHTA, CDR2 FQGNSA. The CDR3 length is 16 residues. J lost 4 bases, V lost 3 bases, and 9 bases had no gene match. CDR3 in amino acids: CASSFRGSGIPDTQYF. CDR3 DNA sequence: TGTGCCAGCAGCTTCCGAGGTAGCGGGATCCCAGATACGCAGTATTTT.

As concerns this clone: This likely stems from a read error, as it lies one base from a far larger clone. The chain links TRBV30 to TRBJ2-3; possibly TRBD1 or TRBD2 for D (5 bases each). CDR3 length: 14 residues. The ends were cut back, 4 bases at V and 0 bases at J, with 11 bases in the middle. The germline V gene encodes CDR1 GTSNPN and CDR2 SVGIG (reference sequence). The CDR3 protein is CAWMWGRSTDTQYF. CDR3 DNA: TGTGCCTGGATGTGGGGGAGAAGCACAGATACGCAGTATTTT.

This clone was counted a single time. The chain joins TRBV30 to TRBJ2-1, with TRBD1 identical over 8 bases. Germline trimming cut 3 bases from V and 9 bases from J; bases unmatched to any gene: 25. Germline assignment: CDR1 GTSNPN and CDR2 SVGIG (reference sequence). CDR3 length: 19 amino acids. CDR3 sequence: CAWSRRYRGCGNWGGEQFF. CDR3 DNA sequence: TGTGCCTGGAGCCGTAGGTACAGGGGGTGCGGGAATTGGGGAGGTGAGCAGTTCTTC.

The chain recombines TRBV10-3 with TRBJ2-7; TRBD2 matches 10 bases. Per germline, CDR1 ENHRY and CDR2 SYGVKD. The CDR3 totals 14 residues. V shed 0 bases, J shed 6 bases, and the junction held 2 bases outside the gene matches. The CDR3 here is CAISESSGGGEQYF. The CDR3 DNA sequence: TGTGCCATCAGTGAGTCGAGCGGGGGGGGCGAGCAGTACTTC.

This chain connects TRBV28 to TRBJ1-3, with D unresolved. The V end was cut by 5 bases, the J end by 1 base, with 9 bases between. This CDR3 comprises 14 residues. CDR1 and CDR2 (germline): MDHEN, SYDVKM. Written as DNA, the CDR3 is TGTGCCAGCAGTCCACATGAGTCTGGAAACACCATATATTTT. Residues: CASSPHESGNTIYF.

V usage is TRBV5-2 and J usage is TRBJ2-7; no DNA check was done on the table's D call, TRBD2. TRBV5-2 is a pseudogene. The CDR3 covers 15 residues. As DNA, the CDR3 is TGTGCCAGCAGTTTCCTCCGCTACTCACCCTACGAGCAGTACTTC. This sequence encodes CASSFLRYSPYEQYF.

The rearrangement joins TRBV7-9 to TRBJ1-5; 10 nucleotides align to TRBD1. V shed 0 bases, J shed 7 bases, and the junction held 9 bases outside the gene matches. CDR3 size: 17 residues. Germline CDR1 SEHNR, CDR2 FQNEAQ (reference sequence). The CDR3 nucleotides are TGTGCCAGCAGCTTAGCATATGGGACAGGGGCGGACCAGCCCCAGCATTTT. Translated: CASSLAYGTGADQPQHF.

Details on this clone: A much larger clone sits a single nucleotide away, making a read error possible. Other DNA sequences in this specimen translate into the identical CDR3. The rearrangement uses TRBV30 and TRBJ1-1, with D perhaps matching TRBD1 (5 bases). Germline values: CDR1 GTSNPN, CDR2 SVGIG (reference sequence). The V end was cut by 4 bases, the J end by 8 bases, with 14 bases between. The CDR3 covers 12 residues. The CDR3, as DNA: TGTGCCTGGACAATGGGGGGACCCGAAGCTTTCTTT. It is translated as CAWTMGGPEAFF.

As to this clone: Distinct nucleotide sequences in the sample also encode this CDR3. The rearrangement uses TRBV9 and TRBJ2-7, with D uncertain. In germline, CDR1 is SGDLS, CDR2 YYNGEE. There are 13 residues in the CDR3. V dropped 0 bases and J dropped 1 base, with 5 bases sitting between them. CDR3 protein: CASSVDHSYEQYF. The CDR3 DNA reads TGTGCCAGCAGCGTAGACCATTCCTACGAGCAGTACTTC. Complete variable domain (other parts from reference TRBV9 and TRBJ2-7): DSGVTQTPKHLITATGQRVTLRCSPRSGDLSVYWYQQSLDQGLQFLIQYYNGEERAKGNILERFSAQQFPDLHSELNLSSLELGDSALYFCASSVDHSYEQYFGPGTRLTVT.

This clone was observed a few times. The chain joins TRBV28 to TRBJ2-2; D gene uncertain. The CDR3 sequence is 11 residues long. Trimming pared 5 bases from V and 9 bases from J, leaving 7 bases between. From germline, CDR1 is MDHEN and CDR2 SYDVKM. This CDR3 is CASSTPRELFF. The CDR3 bases are TGTGCCAGCAGTACCCCTAGGGAGCTGTTTTTT.

This chain connects TRBV5-4 to TRBJ1-3; D might be TRBD1 (5 bases). The CDR3 has 14 amino acids. Germline CDR1 reads SGHNT; CDR2 reads YYREEE (reference sequence). V gave up 3 bases and J gave up 4 bases, with 11 bases separating them. CDR3 loop: CASSWGGKGNTIYF. In DNA form, the CDR3 reads TGTGCCAGCAGCTGGGGGGGAAAGGGAAACACCATATATTTT.

V usage is TRBV4-1 and J usage is TRBJ1-2, with D tentatively TRBD1 (5 bases). CDR1 is MGHRA and CDR2 is YSYEKL in the germline V gene. The V and J ends lost 4 bases and 4 bases respectively, with 13 bases between them. This CDR3 spans 14 amino acids. CDR3 nucleotides: TGCGCCAGCAGCCCTTCCGGGGGGACCTATGGCTACACCTTC. This translates into CASSPSGGTYGYTF.

CDR3 loop: CASSVGLRDTQYF. The CDR3 DNA is TGTGCCAGCAGCGTAGGGCTCCGAGATACGCAGTATTTT. This chain uses TRBV9 with TRBJ2-3; D gene unclear. The CDR3 has 13 residues. The germline gives CDR1 SGDLS, CDR2 YYNGEE. V was clipped by 0 bases and J by 5 bases, with 7 bases between them.

The chain uses TRBV6-5 and TRBJ1-5, with 9 bases identical to TRBD1. Germline CDR1 reads MNHEY; CDR2 reads SVGAGI. The CDR3 extends over 15 amino acids. Trimming took 10 bases from V and 1 from J; bases not matched to a gene: 8. In DNA, the CDR3 is TGTGCCATTTCCGGGACAGGGTACAGCAATCAGCCCCAGCATTTT. Encoded protein: CAISGTGYSNQPQHF.

The chain employs TRBV19 and TRBJ1-1, with D perhaps TRBD1 (6 bases). The CDR3 is made up of 15 amino acids. The germline V gene has CDR1 LNHDA and CDR2 SQIVND (reference sequence). V was pared by 5 bases and J by 5 bases, with 18 bases between. In nucleotides, the CDR3 is TGTGCCAGTAGTCTCCATGGGACATTGGGGACTGAAGCTTTCTTT. Residues: CASSLHGTLGTEAFF.

J is TRBJ2-5 and V is TRBV11-2; D might be TRBD1 (6 bases). The J call may be mistaken, given a closer DNA end match to TRBJ2-7. Germline V gives CDR1 SGHAT, CDR2 FQNNGV. The CDR3 loop spans 15 amino acids. The CDR3 sequence is CASSLVGTPSYEQYF. CDR3 DNA sequence: TGTGCCAGCAGCCTCGTCGGGACACCGTCCTACGAGCAGTACTTC.

The genes are TRBV10-3 and TRBJ2-7, with D possibly matching TRBD1 (6 bases). Germline CDR1 is ENHRY and CDR2 is SYGVKD. The CDR3 sequence is 12 residues long. The germline V and J ends were trimmed by 10 bases and 2 bases, with 12 bases remaining between them. CDR3 sequence (DNA): TGTGCCACCCAGGGGCCGACCTACGAGCAGTACTTC. As protein: CATQGPTYEQYF.

J is TRBJ2-7 and V is TRBV29-1; 11 positions match TRBD2. J gave up 11 bases and V 4 bases, and 4 bases lay outside the gene matches. The CDR3 loop spans 11 amino acids. The germline V gene has CDR1 SQVTM and CDR2 ANQGSEA. CDR3 in amino acids: CSVVLAGGKYF. In nucleotides, the CDR3 is TGCAGCGTTGTTCTAGCGGGGGGCAAGTACTTC.

This clone was observed a few times. The sample contains more than one DNA sequence encoding this CDR3. The chain employs TRBV9 and TRBJ2-5, with 7 positions matching TRBD2. CDR3 length equals 15 residues. The J segment lost 4 bases and the V segment lost 0 bases, leaving 6 bases of the junction unmatched. Germline V gene sequence: CDR1 SGDLS, CDR2 YYNGEE. The CDR3 sequence is CASSVGAGVAETQYF. The CDR3 nucleotides are TGTGCCAGCAGCGTAGGGGCGGGAGTGGCAGAGACCCAGTACTTC.

The chain recombines TRBV7-6 with TRBJ2-2; no reliable D call. This CDR3 has 13 residues. V was pared by 3 bases and J by 7 bases, with 9 bases between. Looked up from germline, CDR1 is SGHVS and CDR2 is FNYEAQ. This CDR3 reads CASSLVVGGELFF. CDR3 DNA: TGTGCCAGCAGCTTGGTCGTCGGCGGGGAGCTGTTTTTT.

In regard to this clone: This sequence may be a read error, since a much larger clone differs from it by one base. The gene calls are TRBV11-2 and TRBJ2-7; the D is unclear. The CDR3 has 11 amino acids. V shed 1 base and J shed 5 bases, with 3 bases lying between them. Germline-derived CDR1 and CDR2 are SGHAT and FQNNGV. The CDR3 loop reads CASSLGDEQYF. CDR3 in DNA: TGTGCCAGCAGCTTAGGAGACGAGCAGTACTTC. The variable domain in full, with the rest retrieved from reference TRBV11-2 and TRBJ2-7, is EAGVAQSPRYKIIEKRQSVAFWCNPISGHATLYWYQQILGQGPKLLIQFQNNGVVDDSQLPKDRFSAERLKGVDSTLKIQPAKLEDSAVYLCASSLGDEQYFGPGTRLTVT.